The subject of this entry is one TCR beta chain. Its antigen is unidentified. The data were obtained in a study of cytomegalovirus exposure and HLA in healthy donors. Overall study findings and caveats: The authors enumerated 150 to 200 TCR beta chains as linked to cytomegalovirus. It was found in a later analysis that first-cohort TCR clusters tended to co-occur in the 100 to 150 validation repertoires.

The CDR3 sequence is 16 residues long. The germline V gene encodes CDR1 SGHAT and CDR2 FQNNGV. With V trimmed by 6 bases and J by 2 bases, 9 bases remained unmatched. The table came from immunoSEQ multiplex PCR; TCRdb's copy has only in-frame clones and leaves some out. The sample records around 190,000 clones, 80% to 90% being singletons. The J gene is TRBJ2-1, the V gene TRBV11-2, with TRBD2 matching 8 bases. The sequencing sample was made of PBMCs. This clonotype was sampled from a woman aged 30 to 39 in good health and CMV-seronegative. As DNA, the CDR3 is TGTGCCAGCAGTTTCACACCGGGACTAGCCTACAATGAGCAGTTCTTC. Amino acid sequence: CASSFTPGLAYNEQFF.